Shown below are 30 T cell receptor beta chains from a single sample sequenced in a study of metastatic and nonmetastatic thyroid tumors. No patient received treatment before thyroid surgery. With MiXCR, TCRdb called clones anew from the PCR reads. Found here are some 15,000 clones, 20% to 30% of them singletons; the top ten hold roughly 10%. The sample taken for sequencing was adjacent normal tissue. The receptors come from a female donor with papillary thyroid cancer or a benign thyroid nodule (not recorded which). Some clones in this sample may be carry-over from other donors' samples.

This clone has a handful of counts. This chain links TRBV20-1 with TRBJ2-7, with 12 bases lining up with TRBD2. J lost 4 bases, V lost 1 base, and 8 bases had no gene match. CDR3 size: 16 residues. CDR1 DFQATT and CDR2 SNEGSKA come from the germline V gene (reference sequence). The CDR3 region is CSARVWTSGKGYEQYF. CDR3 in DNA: TGCAGTGCTAGAGTCTGGACTAGCGGGAAAGGGTACGAGCAGTACTTC.

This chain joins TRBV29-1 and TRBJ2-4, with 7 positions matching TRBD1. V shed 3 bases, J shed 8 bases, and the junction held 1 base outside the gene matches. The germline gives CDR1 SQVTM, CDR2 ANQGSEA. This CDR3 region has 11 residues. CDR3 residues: CSVEQGDIQYF. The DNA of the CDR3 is TGCAGCGTTGAGCAGGGGGACATTCAGTACTTC.

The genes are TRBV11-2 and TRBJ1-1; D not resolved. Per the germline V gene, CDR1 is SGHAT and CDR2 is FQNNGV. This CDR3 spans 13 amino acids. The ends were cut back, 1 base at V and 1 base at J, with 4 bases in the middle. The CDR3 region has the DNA TGTGCCAGCAGCTTAGGGGAGAACACTGAAGCTTTCTTT. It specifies CASSLGENTEAFF.

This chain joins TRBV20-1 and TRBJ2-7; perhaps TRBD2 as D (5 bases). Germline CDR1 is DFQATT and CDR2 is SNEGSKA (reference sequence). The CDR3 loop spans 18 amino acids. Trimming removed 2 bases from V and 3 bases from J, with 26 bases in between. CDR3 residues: CSARPTGLGRYWYYEQYF. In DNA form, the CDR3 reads TGCAGTGCTAGACCAACCGGGCTAGGGAGATATTGGTACTACGAGCAGTACTTC.

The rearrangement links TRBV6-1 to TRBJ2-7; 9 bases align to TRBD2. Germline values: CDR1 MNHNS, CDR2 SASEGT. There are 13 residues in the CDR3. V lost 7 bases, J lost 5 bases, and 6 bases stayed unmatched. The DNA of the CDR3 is TGTGCCAGCATAGGGACTAGCTTGGACGAGCAGTACTTC. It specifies CASIGTSLDEQYF.

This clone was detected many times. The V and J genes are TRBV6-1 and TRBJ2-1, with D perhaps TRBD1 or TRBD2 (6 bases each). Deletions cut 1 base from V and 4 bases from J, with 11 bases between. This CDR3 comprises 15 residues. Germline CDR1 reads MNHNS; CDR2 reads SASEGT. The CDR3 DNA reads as TGTGCCAGCAGTGAAGATAGGGGGGCTTACAATGAGCAGTTCTTC. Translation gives CASSEDRGAYNEQFF.

The CDR3 reads CAITNRGSNTGELFF. Written as DNA, the CDR3 is TGTGCCATCACAAACAGGGGTTCGAACACCGGGGAGCTGTTTTTT. V usage is TRBV10-3 and J usage is TRBJ2-2; 7 bases are a match to TRBD1. The ends lost 7 bases at V and 0 bases at J; junction bases unmatched: 5. Germline CDR1 and CDR2: ENHRY and SYGVKD. The CDR3 is 15 residues long.

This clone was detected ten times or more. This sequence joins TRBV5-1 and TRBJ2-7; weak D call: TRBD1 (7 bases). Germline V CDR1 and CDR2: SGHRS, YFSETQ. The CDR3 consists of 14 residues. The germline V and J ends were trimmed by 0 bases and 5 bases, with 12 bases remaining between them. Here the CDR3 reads CASSLVSRGDEQYF. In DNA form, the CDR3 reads TGCGCCAGCAGCTTGGTGAGCAGGGGGGACGAGCAGTACTTC.

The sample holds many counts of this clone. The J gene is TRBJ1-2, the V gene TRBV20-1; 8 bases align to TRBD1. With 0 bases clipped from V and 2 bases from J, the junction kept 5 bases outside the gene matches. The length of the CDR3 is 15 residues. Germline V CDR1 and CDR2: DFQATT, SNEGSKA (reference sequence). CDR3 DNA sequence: TGCAGTGCTAGAGATCTGACAGGGGAAAACTATGGCTACACCTTC. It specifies CSARDLTGENYGYTF.

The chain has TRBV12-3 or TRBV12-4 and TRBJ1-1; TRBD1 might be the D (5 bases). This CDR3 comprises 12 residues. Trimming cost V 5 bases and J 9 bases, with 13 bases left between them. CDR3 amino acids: CASSPGNFQAFF. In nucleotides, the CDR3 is TGTGCCAGCAGTCCAGGGAACTTTCAAGCTTTCTTT.

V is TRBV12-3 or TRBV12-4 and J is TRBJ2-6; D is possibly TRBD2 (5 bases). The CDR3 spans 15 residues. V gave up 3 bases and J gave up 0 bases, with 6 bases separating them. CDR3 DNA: TGTGCCAGCAGTTTTGGGAGCTCTGGGGCCAACGTCCTGACTTTC. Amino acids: CASSFGSSGANVLTF.

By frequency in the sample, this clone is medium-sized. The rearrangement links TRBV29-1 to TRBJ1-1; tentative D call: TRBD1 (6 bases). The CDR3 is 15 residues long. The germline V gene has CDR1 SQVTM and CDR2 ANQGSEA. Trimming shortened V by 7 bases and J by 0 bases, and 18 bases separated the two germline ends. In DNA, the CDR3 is TGCAGCGCTGGCATTAGGGGGGTTGTGAACACTGAAGCTTTCTTT. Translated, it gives CSAGIRGVVNTEAFF.

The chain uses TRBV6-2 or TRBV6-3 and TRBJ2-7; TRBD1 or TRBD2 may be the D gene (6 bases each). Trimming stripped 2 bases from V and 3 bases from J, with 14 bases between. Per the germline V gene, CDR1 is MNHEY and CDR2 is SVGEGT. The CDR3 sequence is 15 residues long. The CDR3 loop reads CASSYDSGAGYEQYF. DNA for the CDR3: TGTGCCAGCAGTTACGATTCGGGGGCGGGCTACGAGCAGTACTTC.

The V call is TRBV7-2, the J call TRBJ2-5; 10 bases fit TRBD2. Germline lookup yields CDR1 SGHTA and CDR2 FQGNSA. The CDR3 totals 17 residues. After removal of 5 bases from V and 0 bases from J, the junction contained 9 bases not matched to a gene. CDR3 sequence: CASSLGPSGGYQETQYF. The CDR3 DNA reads TGTGCCAGCAGCCTGGGGCCTAGCGGGGGTTACCAAGAGACCCAGTACTTC.

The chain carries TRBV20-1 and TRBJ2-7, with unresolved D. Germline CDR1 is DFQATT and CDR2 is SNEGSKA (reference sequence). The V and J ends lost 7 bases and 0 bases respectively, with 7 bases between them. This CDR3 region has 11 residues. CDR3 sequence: CSVGSSYEQYF. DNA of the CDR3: TGCAGTGTTGGTAGCTCCTACGAGCAGTACTTC.

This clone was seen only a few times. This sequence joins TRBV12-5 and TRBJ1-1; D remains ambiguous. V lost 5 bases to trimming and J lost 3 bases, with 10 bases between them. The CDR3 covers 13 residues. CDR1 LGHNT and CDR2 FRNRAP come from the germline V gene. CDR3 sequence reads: CASGRLRDTEAFF. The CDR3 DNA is TGTGCTAGTGGTCGCCTCCGGGACACTGAAGCTTTCTTT. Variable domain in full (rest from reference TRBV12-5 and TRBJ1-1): DARVTQTPRHKVTEMGQEVTMRCQPILGHNTVFWYRQTMMQGLELLAYFRNRAPLDDSGMPKDRFSAEMPDATLATLKIQPSEPRDSAVYFCASGRLRDTEAFFGQGTRLTVV.

The CDR3 spells CASSLEASGRFYEQYF. In DNA form, the CDR3 reads TGTGCCAGCAGCTTAGAAGCCTCGGGCAGGTTCTACGAGCAGTACTTC. This rearrangement joins TRBV11-2 to TRBJ2-7; D ambiguous. Per the germline V gene, CDR1 is SGHAT and CDR2 is FQNNGV. This CDR3 has 16 amino acids. V shed 0 bases and J shed 3 bases, with 15 bases lying between them.

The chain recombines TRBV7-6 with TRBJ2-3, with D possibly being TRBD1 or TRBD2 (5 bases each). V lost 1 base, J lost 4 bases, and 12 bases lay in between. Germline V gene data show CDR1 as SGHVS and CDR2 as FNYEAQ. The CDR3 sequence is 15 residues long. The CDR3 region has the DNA TGTGCCAGCAGCTTAGATTGGGGGAGTGCAGATACGCAGTATTTT. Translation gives CASSLDWGSADTQYF.

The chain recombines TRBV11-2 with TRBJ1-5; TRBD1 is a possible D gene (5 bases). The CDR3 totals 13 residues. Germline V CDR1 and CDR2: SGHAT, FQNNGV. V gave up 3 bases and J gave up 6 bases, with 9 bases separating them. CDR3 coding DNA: TGTGCCAGCAGCTTGGGGGAGGGTCAGCCCCAGCATTTT. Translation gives CASSLGEGQPQHF.

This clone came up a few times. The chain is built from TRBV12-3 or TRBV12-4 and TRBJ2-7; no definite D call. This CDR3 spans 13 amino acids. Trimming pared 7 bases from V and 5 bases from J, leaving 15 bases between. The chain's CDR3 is CASTSTRPDEQYF. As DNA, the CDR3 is TGTGCCAGCACCTCTACAAGACCCGACGAGCAGTACTTC.

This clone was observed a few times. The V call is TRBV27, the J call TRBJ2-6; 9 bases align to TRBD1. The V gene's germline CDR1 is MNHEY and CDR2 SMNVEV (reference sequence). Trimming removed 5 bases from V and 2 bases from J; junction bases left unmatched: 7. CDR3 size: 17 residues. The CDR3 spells CASSPGQGAPGANVLTF. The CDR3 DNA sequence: TGTGCCAGCAGTCCGGGACAGGGAGCCCCTGGGGCCAACGTCCTGACTTTC.

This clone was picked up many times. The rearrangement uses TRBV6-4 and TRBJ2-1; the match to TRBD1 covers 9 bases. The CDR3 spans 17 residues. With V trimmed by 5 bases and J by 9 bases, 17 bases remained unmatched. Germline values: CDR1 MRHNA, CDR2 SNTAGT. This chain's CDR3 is CASSKQGAGFGLIEQFF. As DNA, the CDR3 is TGTGCCAGCAGTAAACAGGGGGCCGGGTTCGGTTTGATTGAGCAGTTCTTC.

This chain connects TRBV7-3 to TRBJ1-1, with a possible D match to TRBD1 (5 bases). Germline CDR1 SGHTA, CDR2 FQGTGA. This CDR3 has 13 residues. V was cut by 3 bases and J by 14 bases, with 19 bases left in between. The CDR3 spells CASSFPGLDGAFF. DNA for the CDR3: TGTGCCAGCAGCTTCCCGGGGCTCGACGGAGCGTTCTTT.

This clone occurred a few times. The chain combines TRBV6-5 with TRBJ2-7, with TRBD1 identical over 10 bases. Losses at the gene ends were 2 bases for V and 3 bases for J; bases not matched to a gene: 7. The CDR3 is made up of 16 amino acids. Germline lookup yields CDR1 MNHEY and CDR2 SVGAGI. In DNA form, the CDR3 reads TGTGCCAGCAGTTACCGGGGGGGGACAGGGGACTACGAGCAGTACTTC. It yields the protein CASSYRGGTGDYEQYF.

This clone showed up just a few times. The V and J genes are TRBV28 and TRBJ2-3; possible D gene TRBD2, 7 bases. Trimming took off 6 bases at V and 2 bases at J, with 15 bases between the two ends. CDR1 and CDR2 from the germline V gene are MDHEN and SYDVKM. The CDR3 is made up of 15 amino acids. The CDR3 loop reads CASSPWGGDTDTQYF. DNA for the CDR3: TGTGCCAGCAGCCCGTGGGGGGGCGACACAGATACGCAGTATTTT.

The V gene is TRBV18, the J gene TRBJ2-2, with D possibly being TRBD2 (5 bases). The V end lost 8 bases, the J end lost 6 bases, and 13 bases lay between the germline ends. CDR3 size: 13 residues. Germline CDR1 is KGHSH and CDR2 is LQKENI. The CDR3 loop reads CASPQFGAGELFF. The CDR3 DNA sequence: TGTGCCAGCCCACAATTCGGGGCCGGGGAGCTGTTTTTT.

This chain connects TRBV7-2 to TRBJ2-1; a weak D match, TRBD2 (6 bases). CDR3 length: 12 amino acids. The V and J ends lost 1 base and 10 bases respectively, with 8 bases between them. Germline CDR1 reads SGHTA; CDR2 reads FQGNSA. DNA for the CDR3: TGTGCCAGCAGCTTAGTGGGAGGCGAGCAGTTCTTC. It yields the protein CASSLVGGEQFF.

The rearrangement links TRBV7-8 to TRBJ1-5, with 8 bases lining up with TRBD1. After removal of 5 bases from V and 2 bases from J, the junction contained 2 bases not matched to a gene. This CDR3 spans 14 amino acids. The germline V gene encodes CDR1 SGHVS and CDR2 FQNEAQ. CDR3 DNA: TGTGCCAGCAGCCTGGACAGGGGCAATCAGCCCCAGCATTTT. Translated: CASSLDRGNQPQHF.

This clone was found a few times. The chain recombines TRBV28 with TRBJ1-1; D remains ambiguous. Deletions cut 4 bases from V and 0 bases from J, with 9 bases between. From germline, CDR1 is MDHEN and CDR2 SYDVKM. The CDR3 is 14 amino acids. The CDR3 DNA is TGTGCCAGCAGTTCCGTCCGATTGAACACTGAAGCTTTCTTT. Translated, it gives CASSSVRLNTEAFF. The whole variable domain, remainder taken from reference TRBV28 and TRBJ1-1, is DVKVTQSSRYLVKRTGEKVFLECVQDMDHENMFWYRQDPGLGLRLIYFSYDVKMKEKGDIPEGYSVSREKKERFSLILESASTNQTSMYLCASSSVRLNTEAFFGQGTRLTVV.

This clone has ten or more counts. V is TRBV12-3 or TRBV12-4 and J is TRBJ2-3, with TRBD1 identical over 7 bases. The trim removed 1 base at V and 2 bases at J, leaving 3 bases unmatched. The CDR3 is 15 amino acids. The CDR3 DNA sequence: TGTGCCAGCAGTTTAGAGGGACAGAACACAGATACGCAGTATTTT. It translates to CASSLEGQNTDTQYF.